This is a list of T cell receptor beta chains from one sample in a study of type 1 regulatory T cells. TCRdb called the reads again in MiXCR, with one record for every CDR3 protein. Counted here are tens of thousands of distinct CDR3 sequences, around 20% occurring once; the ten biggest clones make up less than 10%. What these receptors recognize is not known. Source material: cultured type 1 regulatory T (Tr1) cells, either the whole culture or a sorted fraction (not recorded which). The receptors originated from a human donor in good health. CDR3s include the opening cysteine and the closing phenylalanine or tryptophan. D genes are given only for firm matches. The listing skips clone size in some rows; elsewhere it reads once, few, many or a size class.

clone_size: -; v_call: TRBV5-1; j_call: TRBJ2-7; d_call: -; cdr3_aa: CAKDGGNTDSYEQYF; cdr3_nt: TGCGCCAAAGACGGCGGGAATACTGACTCCTACGAGCAGTACTTC
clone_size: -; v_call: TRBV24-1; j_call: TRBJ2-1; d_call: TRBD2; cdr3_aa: CATSDWMGTSGTYNEQFF; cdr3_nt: TGTGCCACCAGTGATTGGATGGGGACTAGCGGGACCTACAATGAGCAGTTCTTC
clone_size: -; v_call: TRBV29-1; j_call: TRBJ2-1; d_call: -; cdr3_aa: CSVEGLEGRNEQFF; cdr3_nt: TGCAGCGTTGAGGGTCTAGAGGGGAGAAATGAGCAGTTCTTC
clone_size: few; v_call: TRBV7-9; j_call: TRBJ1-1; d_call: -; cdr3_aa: CASSPGLPSAEAFF; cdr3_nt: TGTGCCAGCAGCCCGGGACTACCTAGCGCTGAAGCTTTCTTT
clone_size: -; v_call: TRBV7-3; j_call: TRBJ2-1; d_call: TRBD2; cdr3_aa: CASSLSTSGRAKQFF; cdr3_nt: TGTGCCAGCAGCTTAAGCACTAGCGGGAGGGCTAAGCAGTTCTTC
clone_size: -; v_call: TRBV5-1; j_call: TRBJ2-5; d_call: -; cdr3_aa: CASCPLLGEETQYF; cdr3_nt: TGCGCCAGCTGCCCACTGCTGGGAGAAGAGACCCAGTACTTC
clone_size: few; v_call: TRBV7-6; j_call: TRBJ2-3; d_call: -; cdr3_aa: CASSGTGDTQYF; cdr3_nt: TGTGCCAGCAGCGGCACTGGGGATACGCAGTATTTT
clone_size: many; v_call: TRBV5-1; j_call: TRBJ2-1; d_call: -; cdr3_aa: CASSPSFDEQFF; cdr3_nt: TGCGCCAGCAGCCCATCTTTTGATGAGCAGTTCTTC
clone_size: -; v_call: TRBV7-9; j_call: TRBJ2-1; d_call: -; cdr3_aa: CASSSHLTTQFF; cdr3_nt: TGTGCCAGCAGCTCGCACCTGACAACGCAGTTCTTC
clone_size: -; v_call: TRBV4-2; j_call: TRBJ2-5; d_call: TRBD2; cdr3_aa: CASSQAAGGSETQYF; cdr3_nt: TGTGCCAGCAGCCAAGCCGCGGGAGGTTCAGAGACCCAGTACTTC
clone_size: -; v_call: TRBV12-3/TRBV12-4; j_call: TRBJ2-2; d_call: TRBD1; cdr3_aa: CASSPLFLKGAANTGELFF; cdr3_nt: TGTGCCAGCAGTCCCCTGTTCTTAAAGGGGGCGGCGAACACCGGGGAGCTGTTTTTT
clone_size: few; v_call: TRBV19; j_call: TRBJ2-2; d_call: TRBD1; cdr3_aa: CASSGGQGAVTGELFF; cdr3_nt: TGTGCCAGTAGTGGGGGACAGGGGGCTGTCACCGGGGAGCTGTTTTTT
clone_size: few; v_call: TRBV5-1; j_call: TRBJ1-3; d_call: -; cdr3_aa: CASSLLGTGSGNTIYF; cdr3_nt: TGCGCCAGCAGCCTACTCGGTACAGGATCGGGAAACACCATATATTTT
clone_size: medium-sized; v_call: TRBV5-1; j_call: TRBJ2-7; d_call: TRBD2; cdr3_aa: CASSFQREGNEQYF; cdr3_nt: TGCGCCAGCAGCTTCCAACGGGAGGGGAACGAGCAGTACTTC
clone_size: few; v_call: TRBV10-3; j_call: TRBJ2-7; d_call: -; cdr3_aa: CAIKAGPRGYEQYF; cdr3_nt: TGTGCCATCAAAGCCGGGCCTCGGGGCTACGAGCAGTACTTC
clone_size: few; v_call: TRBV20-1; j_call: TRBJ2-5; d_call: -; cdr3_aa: CSAPEGAFVGTQYF; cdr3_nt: TGCAGTGCTCCGGAGGGAGCGTTCGTAGGGACCCAGTACTTC
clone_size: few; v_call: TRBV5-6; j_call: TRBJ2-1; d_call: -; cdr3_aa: CASSLVEVEQFF; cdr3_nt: TGTGCCAGCAGCTTGGTGGAAGTTGAGCAGTTCTTC
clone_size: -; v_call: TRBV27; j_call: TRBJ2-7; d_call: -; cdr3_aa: CASSREVASSYEQYF; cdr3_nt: TGTGCCAGCAGCCGCGAGGTAGCCAGCTCCTACGAGCAGTACTTC
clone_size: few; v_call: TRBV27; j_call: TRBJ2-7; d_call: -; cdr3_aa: CASSRDTDYEQYF; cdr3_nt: TGTGCCAGCAGTAGGGACACGGACTACGAGCAGTACTTC
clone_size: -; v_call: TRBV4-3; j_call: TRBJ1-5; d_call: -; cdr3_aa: CASSQDPPGGSNQPQHF; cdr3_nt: TGCGCCAGCAGCCAAGATCCCCCCGGCGGTAGCAATCAGCCCCAGCATTTT
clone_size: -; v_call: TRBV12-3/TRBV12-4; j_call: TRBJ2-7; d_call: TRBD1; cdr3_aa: CASSTGQGAYEQYF; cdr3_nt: TGTGCCAGCAGTACGGGACAGGGGGCTTACGAGCAGTACTTC
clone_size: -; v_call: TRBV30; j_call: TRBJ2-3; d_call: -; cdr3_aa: CARKIALRTDTQYF; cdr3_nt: TGTGCCCGGAAAATTGCTCTACGCACAGACACGCAGTATTTT
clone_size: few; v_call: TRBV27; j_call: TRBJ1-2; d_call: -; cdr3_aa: CASGGAGYGYTF; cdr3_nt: TGTGCCAGCGGGGGAGCTGGTTATGGCTACACCTTC
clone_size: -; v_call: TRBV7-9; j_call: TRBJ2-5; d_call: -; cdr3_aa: CASSSRPGDETQYF; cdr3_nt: TGTGCCAGCAGCTCTCGCCCGGGGGATGAGACCCAGTACTTC
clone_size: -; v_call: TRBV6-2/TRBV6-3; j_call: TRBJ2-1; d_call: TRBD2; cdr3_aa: CASTRTSSYNEQFF; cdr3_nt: TGTGCCAGCACAAGGACTAGCTCCTACAATGAGCAGTTCTTC
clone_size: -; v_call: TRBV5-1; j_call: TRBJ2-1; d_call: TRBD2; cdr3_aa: CASSFGLAGQGEQFF; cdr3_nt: TGCGCCAGCAGCTTTGGGCTAGCGGGGCAGGGTGAGCAGTTCTTC
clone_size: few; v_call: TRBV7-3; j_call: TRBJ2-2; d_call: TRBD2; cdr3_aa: CASSLTVSSGRAPGELFF; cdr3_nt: TGTGCCAGCAGCTTAACGGTCTCTAGCGGGAGGGCCCCCGGGGAGCTGTTTTTT
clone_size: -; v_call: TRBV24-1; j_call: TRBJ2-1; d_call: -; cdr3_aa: CAASVTGKGENNEQFF; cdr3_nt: TGTGCCGCCAGTGTGACCGGGAAAGGAGAAAACAATGAGCAGTTCTTC
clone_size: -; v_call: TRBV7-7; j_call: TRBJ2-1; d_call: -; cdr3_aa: CASSLDGTYNEQFF; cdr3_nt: TGTGCTAGCAGCTTAGACGGCACCTACAATGAGCAGTTCTTC
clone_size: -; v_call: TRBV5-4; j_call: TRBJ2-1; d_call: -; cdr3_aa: CASSLELTGNEQFF; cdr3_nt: TGTGCCAGCAGCTTGGAACTAACAGGGAATGAGCAGTTCTTC
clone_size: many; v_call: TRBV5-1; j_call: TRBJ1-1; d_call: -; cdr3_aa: CASSLRTDTEAFF; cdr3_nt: TGCGCCAGCAGCCTAAGGACAGACACTGAAGCTTTCTTT